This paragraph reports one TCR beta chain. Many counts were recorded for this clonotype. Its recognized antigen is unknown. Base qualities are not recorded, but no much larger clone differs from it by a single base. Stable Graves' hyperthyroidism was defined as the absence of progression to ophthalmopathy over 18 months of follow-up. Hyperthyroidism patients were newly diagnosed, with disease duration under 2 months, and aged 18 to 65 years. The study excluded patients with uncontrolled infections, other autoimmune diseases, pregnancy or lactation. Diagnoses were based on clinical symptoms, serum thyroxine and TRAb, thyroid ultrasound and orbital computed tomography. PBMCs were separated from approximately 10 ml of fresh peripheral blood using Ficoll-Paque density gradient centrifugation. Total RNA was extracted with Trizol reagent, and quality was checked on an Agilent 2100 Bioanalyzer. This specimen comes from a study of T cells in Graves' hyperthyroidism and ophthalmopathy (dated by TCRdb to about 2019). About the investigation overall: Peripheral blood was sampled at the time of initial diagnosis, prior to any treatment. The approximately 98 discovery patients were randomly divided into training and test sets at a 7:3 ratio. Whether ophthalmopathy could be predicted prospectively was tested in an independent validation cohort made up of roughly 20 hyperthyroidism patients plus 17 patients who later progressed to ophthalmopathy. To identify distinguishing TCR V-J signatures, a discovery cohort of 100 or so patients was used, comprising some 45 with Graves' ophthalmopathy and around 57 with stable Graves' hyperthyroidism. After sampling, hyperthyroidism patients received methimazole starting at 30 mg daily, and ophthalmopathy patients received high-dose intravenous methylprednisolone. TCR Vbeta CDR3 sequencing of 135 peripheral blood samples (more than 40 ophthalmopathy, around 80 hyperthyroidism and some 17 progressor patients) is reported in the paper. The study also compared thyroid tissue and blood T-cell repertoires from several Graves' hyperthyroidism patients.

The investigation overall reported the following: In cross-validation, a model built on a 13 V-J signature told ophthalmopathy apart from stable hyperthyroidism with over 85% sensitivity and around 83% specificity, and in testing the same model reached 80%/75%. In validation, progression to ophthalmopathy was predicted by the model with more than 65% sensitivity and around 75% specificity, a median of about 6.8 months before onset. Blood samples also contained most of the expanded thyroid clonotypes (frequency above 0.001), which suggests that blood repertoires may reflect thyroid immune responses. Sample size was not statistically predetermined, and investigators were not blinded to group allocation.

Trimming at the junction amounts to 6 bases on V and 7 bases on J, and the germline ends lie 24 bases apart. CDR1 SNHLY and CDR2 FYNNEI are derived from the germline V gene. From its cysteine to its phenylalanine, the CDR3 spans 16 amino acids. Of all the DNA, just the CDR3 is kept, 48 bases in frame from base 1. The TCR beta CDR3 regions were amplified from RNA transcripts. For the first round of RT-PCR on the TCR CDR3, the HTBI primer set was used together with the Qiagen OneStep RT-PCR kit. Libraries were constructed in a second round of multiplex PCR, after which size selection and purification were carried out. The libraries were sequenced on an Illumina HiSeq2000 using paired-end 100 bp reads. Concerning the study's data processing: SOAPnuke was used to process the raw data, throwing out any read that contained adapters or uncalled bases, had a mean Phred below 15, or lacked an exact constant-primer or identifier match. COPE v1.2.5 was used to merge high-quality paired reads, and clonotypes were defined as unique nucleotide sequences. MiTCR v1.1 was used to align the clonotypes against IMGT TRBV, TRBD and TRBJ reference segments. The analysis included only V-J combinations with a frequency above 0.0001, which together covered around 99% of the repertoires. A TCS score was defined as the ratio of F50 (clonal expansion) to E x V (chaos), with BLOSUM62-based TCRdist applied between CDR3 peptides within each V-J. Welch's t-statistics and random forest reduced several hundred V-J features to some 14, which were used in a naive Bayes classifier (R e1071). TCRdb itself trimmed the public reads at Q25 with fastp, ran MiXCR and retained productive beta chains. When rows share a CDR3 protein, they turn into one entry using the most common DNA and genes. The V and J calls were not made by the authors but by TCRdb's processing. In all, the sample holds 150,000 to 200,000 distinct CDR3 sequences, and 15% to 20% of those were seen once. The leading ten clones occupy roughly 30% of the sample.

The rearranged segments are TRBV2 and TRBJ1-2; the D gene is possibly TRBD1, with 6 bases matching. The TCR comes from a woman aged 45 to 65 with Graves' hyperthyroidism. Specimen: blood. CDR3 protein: CASRVDSDPWVAGYTF. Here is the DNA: TGTGCCAGCAGGGTGGACAGTGACCCGTGGGTGGCTGGCTACACCTTC.